The entry below gives a single TCR beta chain sequence along with its context. Its antigen is not identified. This CDR3 is 14 amino acids long. V lost 3 bases and J 3 bases, leaving 7 bases between the germline ends. CDR1 and CDR2 from the germline V gene are SGDLS and YYNGEE. The sample belongs to a study of identical twins. In every case, the donor was a healthy Caucasian. Using its own MiXCR run on the 5' RACE reads, TCRdb lists one record per CDR3 protein. The repertoire consists of more than 1.5 million distinct CDR3 sequences, with 32% occurring once and the leading ten covering approximately 0.25%. Study-wide results and caveats: The more abundant beta clonotypes in cord blood had fewer insertions, and memory repertoires did not show this.

Sample: cord blood. The chain combines TRBV9 with TRBJ1-6; D unclear. This sequence originates from a newborn girl in good health. The CDR3 reads CASSGDNYNSPLHF. In DNA form, the CDR3 reads TGTGCCAGCAGCGGGGATAACTATAATTCACCCCTCCACTTT. The variable domain in full, completed from reference TRBV9 and TRBJ1-6, reads DSGVTQTPKHLITATGQRVTLRCSPRSGDLSVYWYQQSLDQGLQFLIQYYNGEERAKGNILERFSAQQFPDLHSELNLSSLELGDSALYFCASSGDNYNSPLHFGNGTRLTVT.